The clone carrying this T cell receptor (beta chain) was seen at least ten times. This specimen comes from a study of T cells in Graves' hyperthyroidism and ophthalmopathy. TCR beta CDR3 regions were amplified from RNA transcripts. TCR CDR3 regions were first amplified by RT-PCR with HTBI primers. Via MiXCR, TCRdb re-called the multiplex PCR reads, giving one row per CDR3 protein. The data contain roughly 160,000 distinct CDR3 sequences, over 8% of them singletons. Trimming took off 3 bases at V and 5 bases at J, with 11 bases between the two ends. Germline V CDR1 and CDR2: LGHDT, YNNKEL (reference sequence). CDR3 length: 13 amino acids.

The sequencing input was blood. The clonotype was recovered from a woman aged 18-29 years with Graves' hyperthyroidism that later progressed to Graves' ophthalmopathy. The chain uses TRBV3-1 and TRBJ2-7; tentatively, D is TRBD2 (5 bases). CDR3 residues: CASSHGIDDEQYF. The CDR3 DNA reads TGTGCCAGCAGCCACGGGATTGACGACGAGCAGTACTTC.